Listed below are T cell receptor beta chains from one sample, sequenced in a study of blood T cells in healthy people across ages. TCRdb itself ran the 5' RACE reads through MiXCR, one entry per CDR3 protein. The table shows roughly 1,300,000 distinct CDR3 sequences, with around 55% occurring only once. Material: blood. The receptors come from a young man in good health. Both conserved end residues are part of each CDR3. Fields, in order: CDR3 protein, CDR3 DNA, J gene, V gene, D gene, clone size. A D gene is named only where the DNA matches it firmly. Clone size, where shown, is once, few, many, or a class for clones that have expanded.

CDR3: CSANTGTAGELFF; DNA: TGCAGTGCCAATACGGGGACGGCCGGGGAGCTGTTTTTT; J: TRBJ2-2; V: TRBV20-1; D: NA; size: few
CDR3: CASREDYDYGYTF; DNA: TGTGCCAGCAGAGAAGACTACGACTATGGCTACACCTTC; J: TRBJ1-2; V: TRBV6-1; D: NA; size: NA
CDR3: CASSAQGAKDQPQHF; DNA: TGTGCCAGCAGTGCACAGGGGGCGAAGGATCAGCCCCAGCATTTT; J: TRBJ1-5; V: TRBV12-3/TRBV12-4; D: TRBD1; size: once
CDR3: CSARRGNQPQHF; DNA: TGCAGTGCCCGGCGGGGCAATCAGCCCCAGCATTTT; J: TRBJ1-5; V: TRBV20-1; D: NA; size: NA
CDR3: CASSPNRATYEQYF; DNA: TGCGCCAGCAGCCCAAACCGGGCAACCTACGAGCAGTACTTC; J: TRBJ2-7; V: TRBV5-1; D: NA; size: NA
CDR3: CASSKMTMNTGELFF; DNA: TGTGCCAGCAGCAAAATGACAATGAACACCGGGGAGCTGTTTTTT; J: TRBJ2-2; V: TRBV12-3/TRBV12-4; D: NA; size: NA
CDR3: CASSYFRYEIIQPQHF; DNA: TGTGCCAGCAGTTACTTTAGGTATGAGATTATTCAGCCCCAGCATTTT; J: TRBJ1-5; V: TRBV6-5; D: NA; size: NA
CDR3: CASSYTQTGAGETQYF; DNA: TGTGCCAGCAGTTACACACAGACAGGCGCAGGGGAGACCCAGTACTTC; J: TRBJ2-5; V: TRBV6-5; D: NA; size: NA
CDR3: CASSQGPGTGLYEQYF; DNA: TGCGCCAGCAGCCAGGGTCCCGGGACAGGACTATACGAGCAGTACTTC; J: TRBJ2-7; V: TRBV4-3; D: TRBD1; size: NA
CDR3: CASSQLAGVSYNEQFF; DNA: TGCGCCAGCAGCCAATTAGCGGGAGTCTCCTACAATGAGCAGTTCTTC; J: TRBJ2-1; V: TRBV4-1; D: TRBD2; size: NA
CDR3: CASYSGQGYGYTF; DNA: TGTGCCAGCTACTCGGGACAGGGCTATGGCTACACCTTC; J: TRBJ1-2; V: TRBV2; D: TRBD1; size: NA
CDR3: CASSQGTSSLAKNIQYF; DNA: TGTGCCAGCAGCCAGGGGACTAGCAGCTTAGCCAAAAACATTCAGTACTTC; J: TRBJ2-4; V: TRBV4-2; D: TRBD2; size: once
CDR3: CAISESQALNTEAFF; DNA: TGTGCCATCAGTGAGTCTCAGGCTTTGAACACTGAAGCTTTCTTT; J: TRBJ1-1; V: TRBV10-3; D: NA; size: NA
CDR3: CSVELPGLLYNEQFF; DNA: TGCAGCGTTGAACTACCGGGACTCCTCTACAATGAGCAGTTCTTC; J: TRBJ2-1; V: TRBV29-1; D: NA; size: few
CDR3: CASRSDRGLTEAFF; DNA: TGTGCCAGCAGATCGGACAGGGGGCTCACTGAAGCTTTCTTT; J: TRBJ1-1; V: TRBV27; D: TRBD1; size: NA
CDR3: CSVEPTGSTGAFF; DNA: TGCAGCGTTGAACCGACAGGGAGTACTGGAGCTTTCTTT; J: TRBJ1-1; V: TRBV29-1; D: TRBD1; size: NA
CDR3: CASSFNPFRDRGWNEQFF; DNA: TGCGCCAGCAGCTTTAACCCGTTCCGGGACAGGGGTTGGAATGAGCAGTTCTTC; J: TRBJ2-1; V: TRBV4-1; D: TRBD1; size: few
CDR3: CASSGQTGPYNEQFF; DNA: TGTGCCAGCAGTGGGCAGACAGGGCCCTACAATGAGCAGTTCTTC; J: TRBJ2-1; V: TRBV25-1; D: TRBD1; size: NA
CDR3: CASSQRGTTEAFF; DNA: TGCGCCAGCAGCCAGCGGGGAACCACTGAAGCTTTCTTT; J: TRBJ1-1; V: TRBV4-1; D: NA; size: NA
CDR3: CASSNQRGLAPGEQYF; DNA: TGTGCCAGCAGCAACCAGCGGGGTCTGGCGCCTGGGGAGCAGTACTTC; J: TRBJ2-7; V: TRBV9; D: TRBD2; size: NA
CDR3: CASSPAPGNIQYF; DNA: TGTGCCAGCAGTCCCGCTCCGGGTAACATTCAGTACTTC; J: TRBJ2-4; V: TRBV28; D: NA; size: NA
CDR3: CASSVGQRQETQYF; DNA: TGTGCCAGCAGTGTAGGGCAGCGCCAAGAGACCCAGTACTTC; J: TRBJ2-5; V: TRBV12-3/TRBV12-4; D: NA; size: once
CDR3: CASSWGLSTNYGYTF; DNA: TGTGCCAGCAGCTGGGGCCTGAGTACTAACTATGGCTACACCTTC; J: TRBJ1-2; V: TRBV6-5; D: NA; size: NA
CDR3: CSANLPGQLNTEAFF; DNA: TGCAGTGCTAACCTACCGGGACAGTTGAACACTGAAGCTTTCTTT; J: TRBJ1-1; V: TRBV20-1; D: TRBD1; size: NA
CDR3: CASSPTGQLYNEQFF; DNA: TGCGCCAGCAGCCCAACGGGACAACTTTACAATGAGCAGTTCTTC; J: TRBJ2-1; V: TRBV4-3; D: NA; size: once
CDR3: CASSKTGAFF; DNA: TGTGCCAGTTCAAAGACTGGAGCTTTCTTT; J: TRBJ1-1; V: TRBV12-3/TRBV12-4; D: NA; size: once
CDR3: CSASPGTSGRYNEQYF; DNA: TGCAGTGCTAGTCCCGGGACTAGCGGGAGGTACAATGAGCAGTACTTC; J: TRBJ2-7; V: TRBV20-1; D: TRBD2; size: NA
CDR3: CATSGLAAGTPSSYNEQFF; DNA: TGTGCCACCAGTGGTCTAGCAGCCGGGACTCCGAGCTCCTACAATGAGCAGTTCTTC; J: TRBJ2-1; V: TRBV24-1; D: NA; size: NA
CDR3: CASRGDFNNEQFF; DNA: TGTGCCAGCAGGGGGGACTTCAACAATGAGCAGTTCTTC; J: TRBJ2-1; V: TRBV28; D: NA; size: few
CDR3: CASSLAPRSTYEQYF; DNA: TGCGCCAGCAGCCTGGCCCCAAGGAGTACCTACGAGCAGTACTTC; J: TRBJ2-7; V: TRBV5-1; D: NA; size: NA
CDR3: CATSRPFGADTQYF; DNA: TGTGCCACCAGCAGGCCGTTTGGGGCCGATACGCAGTATTTT; J: TRBJ2-3; V: TRBV15; D: NA; size: NA
CDR3: CSAIRSAGLRTSYNEQFF; DNA: TGCAGTGCGATCCGGTCTGCGGGACTCCGTACTTCCTACAATGAGCAGTTCTTC; J: TRBJ2-1; V: TRBV20-1; D: NA; size: NA
CDR3: CSARSSPGDYSNQPQHF; DNA: TGCAGTGCTAGATCGAGTCCAGGCGATTATAGCAATCAGCCCCAGCATTTT; J: TRBJ1-5; V: TRBV20-1; D: NA; size: few
CDR3: CASSLSAGESGANVLTF; DNA: TGTGCCAGCAGCTTAAGTGCGGGGGAATCTGGGGCCAACGTCCTGACTTTC; J: TRBJ2-6; V: TRBV7-6; D: TRBD2; size: NA
CDR3: CSVRPQGTYGYTF; DNA: TGCAGCGTGCGGCCACAGGGGACCTATGGCTACACCTTC; J: TRBJ1-2; V: TRBV29-1; D: TRBD1; size: few
CDR3: CASSLVEKLEQYF; DNA: TGCGCCAGCAGCTTGGTGGAGAAACTGGAGCAGTACTTC; J: TRBJ2-7; V: TRBV5-1; D: NA; size: NA
CDR3: CASSRPTGNEQFF; DNA: TGCGCCAGCAGCCGCCCTACAGGGAATGAGCAGTTCTTC; J: TRBJ2-1; V: TRBV4-1; D: NA; size: NA
CDR3: CAISDSNYGYTF; DNA: TGTGCCATCAGTGACAGTAACTATGGCTACACCTTC; J: TRBJ1-2; V: TRBV10-3; D: NA; size: NA
CDR3: CASSQVRAGVRTDTQYF; DNA: TGCGCCAGCAGCCAAGTCCGAGCGGGAGTCAGGACAGATACGCAGTATTTT; J: TRBJ2-3; V: TRBV4-1; D: TRBD2; size: NA
CDR3: CASVQRGSASTDTQYF; DNA: TGCGCCAGCGTCCAGAGGGGAAGCGCTAGCACAGATACGCAGTATTTT; J: TRBJ2-3; V: TRBV5-1; D: NA; size: once
CDR3: CAGSTYRPQETQYF; DNA: TGTGCCGGATCGACGTACAGGCCCCAAGAGACCCAGTACTTC; J: TRBJ2-5; V: TRBV2; D: NA; size: once
CDR3: CASSVGMDRDYEQYF; DNA: TGTGCCAGCAGTGTAGGGATGGACAGAGACTACGAGCAGTACTTC; J: TRBJ2-7; V: TRBV2; D: NA; size: NA
CDR3: CSARRDRDNEQFF; DNA: TGCAGTGCTAGGAGGGACAGGGACAATGAGCAGTTCTTC; J: TRBJ2-1; V: TRBV20-1; D: TRBD1; size: few
CDR3: CASSPTLSSYEQYF; DNA: TGCGCCAGCAGCCCGACCCTCAGCTCCTACGAGCAGTACTTC; J: TRBJ2-7; V: TRBV5-1; D: NA; size: NA
CDR3: CASFGAGSSGANVLTF; DNA: TGTGCCAGCTTCGGGGCGGGAAGCTCTGGGGCCAACGTCCTGACTTTC; J: TRBJ2-6; V: TRBV12-3/TRBV12-4; D: NA; size: NA
CDR3: CASSRDRVSGSYNEQFF; DNA: TGTGCCAGCAGTCGGGACAGGGTCTCCGGCTCCTACAATGAGCAGTTCTTC; J: TRBJ2-1; V: TRBV12-3/TRBV12-4; D: TRBD1; size: few
CDR3: CSARRGIVYEQYF; DNA: TGCAGTGCGAGGCGGGGAATAGTTTACGAGCAGTACTTC; J: TRBJ2-7; V: TRBV20-1; D: NA; size: NA
CDR3: CSARALGLPYNEQFF; DNA: TGCAGTGCTAGGGCTCTCGGACTACCGTACAATGAGCAGTTCTTC; J: TRBJ2-1; V: TRBV20-1; D: NA; size: NA
CDR3: CASSVVASGGYTF; DNA: TGTGCCAGCAGCGTAGTGGCATCCGGCGGCTACACCTTC; J: TRBJ1-2; V: TRBV9; D: NA; size: few
CDR3: CASSYPGGWSYEQYF; DNA: TGTGCCAGCAGTTACCCGGGGGGTTGGTCCTACGAGCAGTACTTC; J: TRBJ2-7; V: TRBV6-2/TRBV6-3; D: TRBD2; size: NA